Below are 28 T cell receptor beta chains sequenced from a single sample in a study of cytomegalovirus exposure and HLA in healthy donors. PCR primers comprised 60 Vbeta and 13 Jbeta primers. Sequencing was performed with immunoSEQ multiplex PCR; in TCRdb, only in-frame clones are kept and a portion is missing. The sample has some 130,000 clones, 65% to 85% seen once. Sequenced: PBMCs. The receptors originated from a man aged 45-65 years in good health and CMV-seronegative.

CDR3 residues: CASSHVSGLRNEQYF. The CDR3 DNA follows: TGTGCCAGCAGCCACGTGTCAGGGCTGAGGAACGAGCAGTACTTC. This chain links TRBV14 with TRBJ2-7; tentative D call: TRBD1 (5 bases). Per germline, CDR1 SGHDN and CDR2 FVKESK. This CDR3 has 15 amino acids. V was cut by 3 bases and J by 5 bases, with 17 bases left in between.

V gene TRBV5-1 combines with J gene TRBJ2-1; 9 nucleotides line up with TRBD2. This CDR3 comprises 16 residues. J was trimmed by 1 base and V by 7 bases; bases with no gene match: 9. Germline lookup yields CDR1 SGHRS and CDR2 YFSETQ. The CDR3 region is CASSTSGGGSYNEQFF. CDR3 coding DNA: TGCGCCAGCTCGACTAGCGGAGGGGGGTCCTACAATGAGCAGTTCTTC.

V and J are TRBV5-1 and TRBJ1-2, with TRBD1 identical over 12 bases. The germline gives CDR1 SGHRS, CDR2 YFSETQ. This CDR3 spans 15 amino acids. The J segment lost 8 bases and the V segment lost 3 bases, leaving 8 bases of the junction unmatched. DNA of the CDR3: TGCGCCAGCAGCTCCGGGACAGGGGGCGCCAGGGGCTACACCTTC. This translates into CASSSGTGGARGYTF.

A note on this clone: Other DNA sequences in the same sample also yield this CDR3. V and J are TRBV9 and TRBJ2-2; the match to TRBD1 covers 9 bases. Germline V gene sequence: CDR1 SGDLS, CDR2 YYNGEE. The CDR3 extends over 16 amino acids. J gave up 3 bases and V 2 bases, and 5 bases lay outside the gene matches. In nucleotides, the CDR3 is TGTGCCAGCAGCGTGGGGACAGGGTCGGACACCGGGGAGCTGTTTTTT. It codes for CASSVGTGSDTGELFF.

The CDR3: CASSLLGTGNNYGYTF. CDR3 nucleotide sequence: TGTGCCAGCAGTTTACTAGGGACAGGGAATAACTATGGCTACACCTTC. The chain joins TRBV27 to TRBJ1-2, with 9 bases identical to TRBD1. The CDR3 is 16 residues long. With V trimmed by 2 bases and J by 1 base, 5 bases remained unmatched. CDR1 and CDR2 (germline): MNHEY, SMNVEV (reference sequence).

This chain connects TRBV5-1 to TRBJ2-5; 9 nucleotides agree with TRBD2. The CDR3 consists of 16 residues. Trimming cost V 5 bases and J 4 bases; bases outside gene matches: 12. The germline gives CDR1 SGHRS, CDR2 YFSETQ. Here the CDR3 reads CASRKGASGVVETQYF. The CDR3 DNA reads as TGCGCCAGCAGGAAGGGGGCTAGCGGGGTCGTAGAGACCCAGTACTTC.

CDR3 protein: CASSLLAGLSGANVLTF. CDR3 sequence (DNA): TGCGCCAGCAGCTTACTAGCGGGCCTCTCTGGGGCCAACGTCCTGACTTTC. V and J are TRBV5-1 and TRBJ2-6; 9 bases are shared with TRBD2. Germline-derived CDR1 and CDR2 are SGHRS and YFSETQ. The junction had 3 bases not matched to a gene; V was cut back by 2 bases and J by 0 bases. The CDR3 length is 17 residues.

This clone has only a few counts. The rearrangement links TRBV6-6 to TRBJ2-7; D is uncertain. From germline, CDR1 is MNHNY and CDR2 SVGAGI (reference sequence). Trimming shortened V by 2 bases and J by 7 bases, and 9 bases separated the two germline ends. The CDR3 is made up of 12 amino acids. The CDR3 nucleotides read TGTGCCAGCAGTTACGAGCGTGGGGAGCAGTACTTC. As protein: CASSYERGEQYF.

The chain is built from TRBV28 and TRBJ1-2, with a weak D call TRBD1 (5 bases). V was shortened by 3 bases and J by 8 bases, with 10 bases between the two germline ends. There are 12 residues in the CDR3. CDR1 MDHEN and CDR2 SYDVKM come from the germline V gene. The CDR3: CASSLGQGGYTF. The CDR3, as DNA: TGTGCCAGCAGTTTGGGCCAGGGCGGCTACACCTTC.

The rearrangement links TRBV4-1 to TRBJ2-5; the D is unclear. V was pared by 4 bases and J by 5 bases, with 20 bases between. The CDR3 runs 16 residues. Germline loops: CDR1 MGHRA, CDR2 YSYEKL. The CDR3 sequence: CASSLSWLKLEETQYF. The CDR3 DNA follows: TGCGCCAGCAGCCTCAGCTGGCTAAAGCTGGAGGAGACCCAGTACTTC.

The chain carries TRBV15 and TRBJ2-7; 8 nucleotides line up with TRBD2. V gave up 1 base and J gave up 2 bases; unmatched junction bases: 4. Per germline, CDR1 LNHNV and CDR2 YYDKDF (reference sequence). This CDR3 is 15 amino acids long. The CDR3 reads CATSRGNSGAYEQYF. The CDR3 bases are TGTGCCACCAGCAGAGGTAATAGCGGGGCCTACGAGCAGTACTTC.

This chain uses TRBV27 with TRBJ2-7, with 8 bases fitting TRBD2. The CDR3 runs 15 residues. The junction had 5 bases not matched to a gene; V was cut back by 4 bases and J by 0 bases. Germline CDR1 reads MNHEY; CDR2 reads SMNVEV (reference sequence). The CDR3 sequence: CASSSRTSLSYEQYF. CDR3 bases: TGTGCCAGCAGTTCTCGGACTAGCCTCTCCTACGAGCAGTACTTC.

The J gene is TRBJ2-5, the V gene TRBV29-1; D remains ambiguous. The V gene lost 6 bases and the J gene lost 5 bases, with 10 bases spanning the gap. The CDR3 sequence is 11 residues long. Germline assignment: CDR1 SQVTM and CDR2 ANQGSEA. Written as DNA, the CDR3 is TGCAGCGTATTCGGTTACGAGACCCAGTACTTC. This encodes CSVFGYETQYF.

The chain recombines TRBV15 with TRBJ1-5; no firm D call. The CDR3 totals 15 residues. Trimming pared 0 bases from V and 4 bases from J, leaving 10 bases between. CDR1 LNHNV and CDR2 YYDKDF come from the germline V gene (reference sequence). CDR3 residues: CATSRDRAGNQPQHF. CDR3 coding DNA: TGTGCCACCAGCAGAGATAGGGCGGGGAATCAGCCCCAGCATTTT.

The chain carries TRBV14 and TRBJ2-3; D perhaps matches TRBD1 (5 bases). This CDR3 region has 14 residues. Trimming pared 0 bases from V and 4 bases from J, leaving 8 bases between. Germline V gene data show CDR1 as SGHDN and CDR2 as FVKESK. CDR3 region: CASSQELGADTQYF. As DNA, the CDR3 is TGTGCCAGCAGCCAAGAATTAGGGGCAGATACGCAGTATTTT. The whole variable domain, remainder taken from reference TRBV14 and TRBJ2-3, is EAGVTQFPSHSVIEKGQTVTLRCDPISGHDNLYWYRRVMGKEIKFLLHFVKESKQDESGMPNNRFLAERTGGTYSTLKVQPAELEDSGVYFCASSQELGADTQYFGPGTRLTVL.

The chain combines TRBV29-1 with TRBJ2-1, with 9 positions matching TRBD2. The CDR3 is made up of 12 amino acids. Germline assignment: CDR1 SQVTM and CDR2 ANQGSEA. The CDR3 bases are TGCTCCATAGCGGGAGTTGACAATGAGCAGTTCTTC. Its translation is CSIAGVDNEQFF.

This chain's CDR3 is CASRLRFGAGMDTGELFF. The CDR3 bases are TGTGCCAGCAGGTTACGCTTTGGAGCGGGAATGGACACCGGGGAGCTGTTTTTT. V is TRBV7-8 and J is TRBJ2-2; 7 nucleotides match TRBD2. Trimming cost V 6 bases and J 3 bases; bases outside gene matches: 16. Germline CDR1 SGHVS, CDR2 FQNEAQ. The CDR3 sequence is 18 residues long.

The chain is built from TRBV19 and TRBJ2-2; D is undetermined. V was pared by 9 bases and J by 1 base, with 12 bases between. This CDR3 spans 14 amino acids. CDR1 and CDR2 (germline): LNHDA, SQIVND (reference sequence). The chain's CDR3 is CASRVIWNTGELFF. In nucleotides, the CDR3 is TGTGCCAGCCGAGTGATCTGGAACACCGGGGAGCTGTTTTTT. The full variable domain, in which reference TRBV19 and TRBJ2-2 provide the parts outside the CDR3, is DGGITQSPKYLFRKEGQNVTLSCEQNLNHDAMYWYRQDPGQGLRLIYYSQIVNDFQKGDIAEGYSVSREKKESFPLTVTSAQKNPTAFYLCASRVIWNTGELFFGEGSRLTVL.

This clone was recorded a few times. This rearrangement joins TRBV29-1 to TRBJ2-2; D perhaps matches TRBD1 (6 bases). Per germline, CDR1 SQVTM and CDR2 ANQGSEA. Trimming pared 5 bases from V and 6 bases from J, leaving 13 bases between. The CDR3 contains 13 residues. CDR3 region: CSVQQTGAGELFF. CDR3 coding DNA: TGCAGCGTTCAACAGACAGGAGCCGGGGAGCTGTTTTTT.

In DNA, the CDR3 is TGCAGTGCTAGAGGCCCTAGTGAGCAGTTCTTC. This encodes CSARGPSEQFF. The gene calls are TRBV20-1 and TRBJ2-1; D remains unclear. Germline CDR1 is DFQATT and CDR2 is SNEGSKA (reference sequence). The CDR3 totals 11 residues. The ends were cut back, 1 base at V and 9 bases at J, with 7 bases in the middle.

CDR3 amino acids: CASSGQTGGNEKLFF. In DNA, the CDR3 is TGTGCCAGTAGTGGTCAGACGGGGGGGAATGAAAAACTGTTTTTT. This chain uses TRBV19 with TRBJ1-4, with D maybe TRBD1 (5 bases). V shed 5 bases and J shed 5 bases, with 15 bases lying between them. The germline V gene has CDR1 LNHDA and CDR2 SQIVND (reference sequence). This CDR3 has 15 residues.

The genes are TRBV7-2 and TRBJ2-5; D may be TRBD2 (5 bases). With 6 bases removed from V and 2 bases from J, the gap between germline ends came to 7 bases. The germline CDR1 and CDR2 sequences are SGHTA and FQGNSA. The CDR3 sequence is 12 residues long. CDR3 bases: TGTGCCAGCAGTAAGCGGCAAGAGACCCAGTACTTC. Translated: CASSKRQETQYF.

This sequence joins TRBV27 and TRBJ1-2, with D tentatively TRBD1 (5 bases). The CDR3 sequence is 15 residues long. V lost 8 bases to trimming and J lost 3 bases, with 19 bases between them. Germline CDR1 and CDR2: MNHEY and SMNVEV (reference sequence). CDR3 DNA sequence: TGTGCCAGCGGCACCACGTTGGGGCCTTACTATGGCTACACCTTC. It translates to CASGTTLGPYYGYTF.

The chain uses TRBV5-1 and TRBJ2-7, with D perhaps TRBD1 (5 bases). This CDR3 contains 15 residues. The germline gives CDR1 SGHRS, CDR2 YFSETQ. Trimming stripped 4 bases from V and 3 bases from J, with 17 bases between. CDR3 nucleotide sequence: TGCGCCAGCAGCCCCAAGGAAGGGGCGGACTACGAGCAGTACTTC. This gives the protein CASSPKEGADYEQYF.

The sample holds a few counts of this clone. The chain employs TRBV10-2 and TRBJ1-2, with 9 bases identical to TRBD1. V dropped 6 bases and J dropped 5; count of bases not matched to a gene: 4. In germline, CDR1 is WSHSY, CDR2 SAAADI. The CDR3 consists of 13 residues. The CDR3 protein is CASSRTGEYGYTF. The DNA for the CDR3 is TGCGCCAGCAGCAGGACAGGGGAGTATGGCTACACCTTC.

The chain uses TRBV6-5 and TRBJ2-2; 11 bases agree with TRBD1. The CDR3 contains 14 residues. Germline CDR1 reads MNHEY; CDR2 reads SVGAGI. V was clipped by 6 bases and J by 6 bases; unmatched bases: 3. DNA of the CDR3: TGTGCCAGCAGGAGGGGACAGGGGGCCGGGGAGCTGTTTTTT. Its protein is CASRRGQGAGELFF.

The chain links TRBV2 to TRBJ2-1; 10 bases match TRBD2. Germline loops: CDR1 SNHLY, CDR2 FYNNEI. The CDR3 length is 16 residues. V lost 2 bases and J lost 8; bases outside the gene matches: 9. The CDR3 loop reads CASSEWASGSQHEQFF. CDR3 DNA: TGTGCCAGCAGTGAATGGGCTAGCGGGAGTCAACATGAGCAGTTCTTC.

This chain's CDR3 is CASSNRENSPLHF. The CDR3 DNA sequence: TGTGCCAGCAGCAACAGGGAAAATTCACCCCTCCACTTT. The rearrangement uses TRBV6-6 and TRBJ1-6; D possibly corresponds to TRBD1 (6 bases). V dropped 6 bases and J dropped 7 bases, with 10 bases sitting between them. This CDR3 comprises 13 residues. The germline CDR1 and CDR2 sequences are MNHNY and SVGAGI (reference sequence).